Detailed here is one T cell receptor beta chain. Its antigen is unknown. The study reverse transcribed the entire isolated RNA, so it sequenced expressed TCRB transcripts. TCRdb keeps only in-frame clones here, not all; method: immunoSEQ multiplex PCR. This table has fewer than 250,000 clones, about 10% appearing once. The sample comes from a study of beta chain features in type 1 diabetes. Looking at the study overall: No age, gender or cell yield differences were seen between patients and healthy donors.

Germline assignment: CDR1 KGHSH and CDR2 LQKENI. The CDR3 covers 15 residues. With V trimmed by 3 bases and J by 3 bases, 6 bases remained unmatched. Study findings and constraints: Individuals with type 1 diabetes displayed fewer insertions and more deletions at VDJ junctions.

The genes are TRBV18 and TRBJ2-5; 8 positions match TRBD2. The sequencing sample was made of naive CD4+ T cells from blood. The sequence was obtained from a woman aged 18-29 years in good health. CDR3 sequence (DNA): TGTGCCAGCTCACCGTCCGCGGGGGGCGAAGAGACCCAGTACTTC. It yields the protein CASSPSAGGEETQYF.